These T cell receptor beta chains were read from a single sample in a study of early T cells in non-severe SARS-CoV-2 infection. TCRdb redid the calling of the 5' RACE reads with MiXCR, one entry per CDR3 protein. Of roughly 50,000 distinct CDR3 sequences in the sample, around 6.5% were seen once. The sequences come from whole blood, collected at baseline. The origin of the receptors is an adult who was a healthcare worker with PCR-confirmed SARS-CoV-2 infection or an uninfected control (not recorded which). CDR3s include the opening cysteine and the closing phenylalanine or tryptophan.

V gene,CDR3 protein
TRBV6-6,CASSSGRNYEQYF
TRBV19,CASRTVFFSIQPQHF
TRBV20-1,CSANPRGNSNQPQHF
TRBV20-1,CSARRTANQPQHF
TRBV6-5,CASSFHPTGGTGELFF
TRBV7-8,CASSLGWGQLSQPQHF
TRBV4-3,CASSQEQGYEQYF
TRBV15,CATSQGGNTEAFF
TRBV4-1,CASSQDPSGANTGELFF
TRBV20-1,CSARDRHQAPEAFF
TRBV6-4,CASSATSGRLETQYF
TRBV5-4,CASSSPGQPYNEQFF
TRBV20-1,CSARDSGIPSNQPQHF
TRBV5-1,CASSLGDGYEQYF
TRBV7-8,CASSLRDRYTGELFF
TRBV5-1,CASSSGQVLTGTDTQYF
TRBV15,CATSRNRGLGVGEQFF
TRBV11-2,CASSLDGGSGDTQYF
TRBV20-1,CSAVRLAGETDTQYF
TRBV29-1,CSVDTASGNTIYF
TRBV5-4,CANSLAGGQSRSYNEQFF
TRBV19,CASSLRRTGLGEQFF
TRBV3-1,CASSHAPGSYEQYF
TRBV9,CASSPRGTSDVTGELFF
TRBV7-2,CASSSHLRGNEQFF
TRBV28,CASSLPPTDTQYF
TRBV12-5,CASGLGSTGELFF
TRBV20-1,CSSPSGSSYEQYF
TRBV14,CASSTNNYGYTF
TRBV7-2,CASSLEAISYEQYF
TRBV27,CASTLTTGGSGANVLTF
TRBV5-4,CASSLTARAEQYF
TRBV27,CASSFDSGAWEQYF
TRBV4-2,CASSQARPGITDTQYF
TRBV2,CASSWTPGVELFF
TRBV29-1,CSVEFPRASYEQYF
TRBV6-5,CASNKGRMNTEAFF
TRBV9,CASSVGDSSSSYNEQFF
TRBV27,CASSFRGWGEKLFF
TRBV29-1,CSVETLAGNQETQYF
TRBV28,CASSHMGQGNVGYTF
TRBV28,CASSLTGNSNQPQHF
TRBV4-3,CASSQDPQGNQPQHF
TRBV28,CASSRQATKNIQYF
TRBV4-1,CASSQERTSGDNEQFF